These T cell receptor beta chains were read from a single sample in a study of regulatory T cells in long-lasting Graves disease. TCRdb fed the multiplex PCR reads into MiXCR, producing one record per CDR3 protein. The sample shows a few hundred thousand distinct CDR3 sequences, about a sixth of them seen only once. These same records also appear under a second study, on T cells in Graves' hyperthyroidism and ophthalmopathy.

The sequencing used peripheral blood mononuclear cells (PBMCs), collected at new diagnosis, from a patient treated with antithyroid drugs. Receptor source: a woman aged 18-29 years with Graves disease. The CDR3 runs from the conserved cysteine through the conserved F or W. D genes are given only for firm matches. Part of the rows lack a size; the others show once, few, many or a class for expanded clones.

TRBD2 | TRBJ2-2 | TRBV7-3 | - | CASSSWAGGLHTGELFF | TGTGCCAGCAGTTCTTGGGCGGGAGGTCTCCACACCGGGGAGCTGTTTTTT
- | TRBJ1-2 | TRBV7-2 | many | CASSSLDLANYGYTF | TGTGCCAGCAGCTCCCTAGATCTAGCTAACTATGGCTACACCTTC
TRBD1 | TRBJ1-5 | TRBV6-5 | many | CASSYGGGTQHF | TGTGCCAGCAGTTACGGAGGGGGCACCCAGCATTTT
- | TRBJ1-3 | TRBV5-1 | - | CASSENISGNTIYF | TGCGCCAGCAGCGAGAACATCTCTGGAAACACCATATATTTT
- | TRBJ2-2 | TRBV5-6 | few | CASSLDYGVGGELFF | TGTGCCAGCAGCTTGGACTACGGTGTTGGCGGGGAGCTGTTTTTT
TRBD2 | TRBJ2-2 | TRBV10-3 | many | CAISESPSGVPGELFF | TGTGCCATCAGTGAGTCGCCTAGCGGGGTCCCCGGGGAGCTGTTTTTT
TRBD1 | TRBJ1-5 | TRBV28 | many | CASNLPGQGNQPQHF | TGTGCCAGCAACCTACCGGGACAGGGGAATCAGCCCCAGCATTTT
- | TRBJ1-1 | TRBV24-1 | - | CATSGAGENTEAFF | TGTGCCACCAGTGGGGCCGGCGAGAACACTGAAGCTTTCTTT
- | TRBJ1-2 | TRBV5-1 | few | CASSLDNTPINYDYTF | TGCGCCAGCAGCTTGGACAACACCCCAATCAACTATGACTACACCTTC
TRBD2 | TRBJ2-1 | TRBV6-2/TRBV6-3 | - | CATKPLGLAGGPSYNEQFF | TGTGCCACCAAGCCCCTAGGACTAGCGGGAGGGCCTAGCTACAATGAGCAGTTCTTC
TRBD2 | TRBJ2-1 | TRBV5-1 | many | CASSLFSGSSYNEQFF | TGCGCCAGCAGCTTATTTAGCGGGAGCTCCTACAATGAGCAGTTCTTC
- | TRBJ2-3 | TRBV11-2 | many | CASTEKNTQYF | TGTGCCAGCACCGAAAAGAATACGCAGTATTTT
TRBD2 | TRBJ2-3 | TRBV2 | many | CASSAKRGGGADTQYF | TGTGCCAGCAGTGCAAAGCGGGGGGGCGGCGCAGATACGCAGTATTTT